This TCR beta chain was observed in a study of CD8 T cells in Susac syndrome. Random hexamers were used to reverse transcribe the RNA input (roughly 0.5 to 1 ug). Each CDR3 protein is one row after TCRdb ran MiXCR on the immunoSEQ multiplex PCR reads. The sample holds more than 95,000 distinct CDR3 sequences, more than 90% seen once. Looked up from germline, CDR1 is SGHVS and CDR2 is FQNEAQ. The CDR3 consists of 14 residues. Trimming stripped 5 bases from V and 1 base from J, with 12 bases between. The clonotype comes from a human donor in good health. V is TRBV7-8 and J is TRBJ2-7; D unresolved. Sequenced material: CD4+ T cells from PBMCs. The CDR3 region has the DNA TGTGCCAGCAGCCTCACCCGGGTATCCTACGAGCAGTACTTC. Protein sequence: CASSLTRVSYEQYF.